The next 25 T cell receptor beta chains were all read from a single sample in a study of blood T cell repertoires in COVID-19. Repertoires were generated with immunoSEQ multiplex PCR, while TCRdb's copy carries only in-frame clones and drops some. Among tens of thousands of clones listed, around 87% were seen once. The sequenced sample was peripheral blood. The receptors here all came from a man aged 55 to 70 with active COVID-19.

CDR3 coding DNA: TGCGCCAGCAGCTTGGGAGGGGGCGCTTCACCCCTCCACTTT. This encodes CASSLGGGASPLHF. The chain combines TRBV5-1 with TRBJ1-6, with 7 bases matching TRBD1. The CDR3 spans 14 residues. The J segment lost 9 bases and the V segment lost 0 bases, leaving 3 bases of the junction unmatched. CDR1 and CDR2 from the germline V gene are SGHRS and YFSETQ.

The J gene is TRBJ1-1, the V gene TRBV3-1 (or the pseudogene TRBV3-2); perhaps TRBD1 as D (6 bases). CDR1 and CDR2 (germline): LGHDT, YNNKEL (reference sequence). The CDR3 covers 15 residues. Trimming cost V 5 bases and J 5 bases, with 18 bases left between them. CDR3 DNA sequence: TGTGCCAGCAGCTTGGGAGGGGTAGGGGGAACTGAAGCTTTCTTT. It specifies CASSLGGVGGTEAFF.

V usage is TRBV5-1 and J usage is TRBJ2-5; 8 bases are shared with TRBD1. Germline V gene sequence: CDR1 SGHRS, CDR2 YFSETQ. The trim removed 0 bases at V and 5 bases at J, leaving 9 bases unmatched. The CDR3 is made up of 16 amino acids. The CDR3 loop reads CASSLGDRGDRETQYF. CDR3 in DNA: TGCGCCAGCAGCTTGGGCGACAGGGGAGATCGGGAGACCCAGTACTTC. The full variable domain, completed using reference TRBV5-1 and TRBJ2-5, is KAGVTQTPRYLIKTRGQQVTLSCSPISGHRSVSWYQQTPGQGLQFLFEYFSETQRNKGNFPGRFSGRQFSNSRSEMNVSTLELGDSALYLCASSLGDRGDRETQYFGPGTRLLVL.

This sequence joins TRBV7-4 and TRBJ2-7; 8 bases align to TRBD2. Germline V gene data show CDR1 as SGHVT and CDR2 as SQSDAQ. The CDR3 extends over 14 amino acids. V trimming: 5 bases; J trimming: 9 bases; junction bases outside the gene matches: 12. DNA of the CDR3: TGTGCCAGCAGCGTAACCGGGAGGGATTTTCGGCAGTACTTC. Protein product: CASSVTGRDFRQYF.

The DNA of the CDR3 is TGTGCCAGCAGAAGCGGGGGGGCGGTTAATACGCAGTATTTT. Its translation is CASRSGGAVNTQYF. The rearrangement joins TRBV27 to TRBJ2-3, with 10 nucleotides matching TRBD2. Germline V gene data show CDR1 as MNHEY and CDR2 as SMNVEV (reference sequence). The length of the CDR3 is 14 residues. Unmatched junction bases numbered 7, after V lost 6 bases and J lost 7 bases.

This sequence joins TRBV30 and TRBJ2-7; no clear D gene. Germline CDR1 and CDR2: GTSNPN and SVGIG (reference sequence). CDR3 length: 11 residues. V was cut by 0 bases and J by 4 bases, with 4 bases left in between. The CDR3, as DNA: TGTGCCTGGAGTGTACGGTACGAGCAGTACTTC. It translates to CAWSVRYEQYF.

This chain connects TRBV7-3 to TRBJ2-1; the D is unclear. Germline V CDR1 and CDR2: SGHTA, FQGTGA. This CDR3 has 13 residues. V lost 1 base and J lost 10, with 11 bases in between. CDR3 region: CASSLNPDSEQFF. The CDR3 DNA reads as TGTGCCAGCAGCTTAAATCCCGATAGCGAGCAGTTCTTC.

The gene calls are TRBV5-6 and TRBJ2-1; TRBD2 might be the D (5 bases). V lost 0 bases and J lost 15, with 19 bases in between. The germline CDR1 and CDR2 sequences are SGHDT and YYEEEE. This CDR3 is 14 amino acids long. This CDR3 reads CASSLGKPTPSPFF. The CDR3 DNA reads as TGTGCCAGCAGCTTGGGGAAGCCTACGCCTAGCCCGTTCTTC.

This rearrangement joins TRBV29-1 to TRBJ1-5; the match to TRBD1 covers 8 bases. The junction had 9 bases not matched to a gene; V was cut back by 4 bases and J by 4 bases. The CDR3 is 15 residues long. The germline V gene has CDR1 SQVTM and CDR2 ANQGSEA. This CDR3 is CSVASGTGPNQPQHF. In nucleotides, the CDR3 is TGCAGCGTTGCGTCCGGGACAGGACCTAATCAGCCCCAGCATTTT.

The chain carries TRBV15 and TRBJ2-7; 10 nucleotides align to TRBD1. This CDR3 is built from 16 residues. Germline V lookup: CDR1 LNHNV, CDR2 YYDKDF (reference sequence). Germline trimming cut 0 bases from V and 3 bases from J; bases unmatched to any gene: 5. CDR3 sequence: CATSRDGGQGYYEQYF. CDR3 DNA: TGTGCCACCAGCAGAGATGGGGGACAGGGGTACTACGAGCAGTACTTC.

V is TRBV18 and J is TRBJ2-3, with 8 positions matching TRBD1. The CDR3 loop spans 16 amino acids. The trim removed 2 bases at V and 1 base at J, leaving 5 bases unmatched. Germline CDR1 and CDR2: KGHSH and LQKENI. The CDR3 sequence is CASSPFDRGGTDTQYF. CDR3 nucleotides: TGTGCCAGCTCACCATTTGACAGGGGAGGCACAGATACGCAGTATTTT.

CDR3 sequence reads: CASSPYVRGASYEQYF. CDR3 coding DNA: TGTGCCAGCAGCCCCTATGTCAGGGGGGCCTCCTACGAGCAGTACTTC. V usage is TRBV5-5 and J usage is TRBJ2-7; perhaps TRBD1 as D (7 bases). V was trimmed by 4 bases and J by 0 bases, leaving 17 bases between them. The V gene's germline CDR1 is SGHKS and CDR2 YYEKEE (reference sequence). The CDR3 extends over 16 amino acids.

CDR3 in DNA: TGTGCCAGCTCAGAGGGACAGAAGGGATACGAGCAGTACTTC. Its translation is CASSEGQKGYEQYF. The V gene is TRBV18, the J gene TRBJ2-7; 7 bases align to TRBD1. Germline-derived CDR1 and CDR2 are KGHSH and LQKENI. This CDR3 is 14 amino acids long. The V segment lost 5 bases and the J segment 4 bases; nucleotides outside the gene matches: 8.

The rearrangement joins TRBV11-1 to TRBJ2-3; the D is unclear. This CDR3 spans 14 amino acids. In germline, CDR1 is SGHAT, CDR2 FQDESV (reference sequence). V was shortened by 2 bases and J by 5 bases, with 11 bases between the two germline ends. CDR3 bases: TGTGCCAGCAGCTTATCTCCGGTCGGAGATACGCAGTATTTT. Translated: CASSLSPVGDTQYF.

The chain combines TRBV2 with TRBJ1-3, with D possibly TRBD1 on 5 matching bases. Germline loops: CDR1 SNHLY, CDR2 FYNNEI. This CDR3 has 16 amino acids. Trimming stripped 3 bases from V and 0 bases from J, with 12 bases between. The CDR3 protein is CASSDGGARSGNTIYF. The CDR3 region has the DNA TGTGCCAGCAGTGATGGCGGGGCCCGCTCTGGAAACACCATATATTTT. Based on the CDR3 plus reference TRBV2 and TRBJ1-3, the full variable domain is EPEVTQTPSHQVTQMGQEVILRCVPISNHLYFYWYRQILGQKVEFLVSFYNNEISEKSEIFDDQFSVERPDGSNFTLKIRSTKLEDSAMYFCASSDGGARSGNTIYFGEGSWLTVV.

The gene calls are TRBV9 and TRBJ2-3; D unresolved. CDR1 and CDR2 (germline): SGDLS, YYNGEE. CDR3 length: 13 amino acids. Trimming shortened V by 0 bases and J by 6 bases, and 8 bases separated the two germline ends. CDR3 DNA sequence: TGTGCCAGCAGCGTAGTATCCTATGATACGCAGTATTTT. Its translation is CASSVVSYDTQYF.

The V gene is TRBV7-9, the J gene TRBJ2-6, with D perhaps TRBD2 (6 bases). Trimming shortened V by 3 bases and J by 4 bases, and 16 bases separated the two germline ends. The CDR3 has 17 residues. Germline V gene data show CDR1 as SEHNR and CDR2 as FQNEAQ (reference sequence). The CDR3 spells CASSFGRRAMGANVLTF. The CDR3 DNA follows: TGTGCCAGCAGCTTCGGTCGGAGGGCGATGGGGGCCAACGTCCTGACTTTC.

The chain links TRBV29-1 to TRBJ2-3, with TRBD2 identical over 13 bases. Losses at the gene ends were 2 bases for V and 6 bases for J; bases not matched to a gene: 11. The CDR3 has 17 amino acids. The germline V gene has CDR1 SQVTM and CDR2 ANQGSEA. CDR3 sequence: CSVEILGTSGEDDTQYF. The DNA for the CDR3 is TGCAGCGTTGAAATTCTCGGGACTAGCGGGGAGGACGATACGCAGTATTTT.

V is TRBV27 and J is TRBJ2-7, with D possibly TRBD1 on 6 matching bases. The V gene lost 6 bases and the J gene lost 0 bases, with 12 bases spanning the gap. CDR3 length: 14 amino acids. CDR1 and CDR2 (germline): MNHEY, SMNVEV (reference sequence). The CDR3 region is CASSRQADSYEQYF. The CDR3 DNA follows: TGTGCCAGCAGCCGACAGGCGGACTCCTACGAGCAGTACTTC.

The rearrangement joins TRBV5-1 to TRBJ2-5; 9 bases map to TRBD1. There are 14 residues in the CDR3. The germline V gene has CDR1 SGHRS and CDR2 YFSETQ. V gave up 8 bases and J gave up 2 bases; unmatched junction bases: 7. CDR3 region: CASTGTGWQETQYF. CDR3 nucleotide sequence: TGCGCCAGTACCGGGACAGGGTGGCAAGAGACCCAGTACTTC.

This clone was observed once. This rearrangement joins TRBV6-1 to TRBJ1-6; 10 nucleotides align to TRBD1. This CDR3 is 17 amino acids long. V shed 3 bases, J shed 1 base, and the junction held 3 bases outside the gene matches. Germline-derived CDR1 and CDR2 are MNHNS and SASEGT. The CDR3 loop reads CASSEGQGRSYNSPLHF. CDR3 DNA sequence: TGTGCCAGCAGTGAGGGACAGGGGAGGTCCTATAATTCACCCCTCCACTTT.

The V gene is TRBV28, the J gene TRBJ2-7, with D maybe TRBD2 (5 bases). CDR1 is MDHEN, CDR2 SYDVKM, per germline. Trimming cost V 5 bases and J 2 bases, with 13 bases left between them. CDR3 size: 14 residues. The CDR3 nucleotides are TGTGCCAGCAGTCCGGGATACCCCCCCTACGAGCAGTACTTC. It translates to CASSPGYPPYEQYF.

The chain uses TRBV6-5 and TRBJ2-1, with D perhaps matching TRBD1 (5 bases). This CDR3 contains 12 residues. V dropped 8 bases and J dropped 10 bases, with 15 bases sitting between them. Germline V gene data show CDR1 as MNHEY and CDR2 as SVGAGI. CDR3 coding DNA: TGTGCCAGCGGATTGGCACAGGTAGAGCAGTTCTTC. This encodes CASGLAQVEQFF.

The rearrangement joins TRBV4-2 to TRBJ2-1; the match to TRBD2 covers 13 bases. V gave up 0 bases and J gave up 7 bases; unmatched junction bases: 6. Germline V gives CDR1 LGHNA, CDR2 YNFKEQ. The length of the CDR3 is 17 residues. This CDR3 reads CASSQDHWTSGGNEQFF. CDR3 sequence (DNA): TGTGCCAGCAGCCAAGATCATTGGACTAGCGGGGGAAATGAGCAGTTCTTC.

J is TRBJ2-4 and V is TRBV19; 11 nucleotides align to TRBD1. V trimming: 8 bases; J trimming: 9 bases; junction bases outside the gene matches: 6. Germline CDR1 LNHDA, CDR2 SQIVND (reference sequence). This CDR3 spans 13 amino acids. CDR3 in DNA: TGTGCCAGTTTGCCGGGACAGGGGGGCATTCAGTACTTC. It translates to CASLPGQGGIQYF. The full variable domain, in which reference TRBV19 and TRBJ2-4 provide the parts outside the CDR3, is DGGITQSPKYLFRKEGQNVTLSCEQNLNHDAMYWYRQDPGQGLRLIYYSQIVNDFQKGDIAEGYSVSREKKESFPLTVTSAQKNPTAFYLCASLPGQGGIQYFGAGTRLSVL.